This TCR beta chain was recovered during a study of cytomegalovirus exposure and HLA in healthy donors. Study results and caveats: In an earlier analysis, about 87% or about 30%: the productive usage of most TCR beta V segments.

Remarks on this clone: Its antigen is still unknown.

A multiplex PCR was run with 60 Vbeta primers and 13 Jbeta primers. TCRdb's table, derived via immunoSEQ multiplex PCR, lists solely in-frame clones and lacks some. Among some 70,000 clones listed, roughly 65% were seen once. The CDR3 consists of 16 residues. V was clipped by 0 bases and J by 7 bases; unmatched bases: 8. CDR1 LGHNA and CDR2 YSLEER come from the germline V gene. The sample taken for sequencing was PBMCs. V is TRBV4-3 and J is TRBJ1-4; 7 bases agree with TRBD1. This TCR was sampled from a male donor in good health and CMV-seropositive. CDR3 amino acids: CASSQDKGTASEKLFF. The DNA of the CDR3 is TGCGCCAGCAGCCAAGATAAGGGGACAGCTAGTGAAAAACTGTTTTTT.